Listed here are 19 T cell receptor beta chains from one sample, sequenced in a study of blood T cell repertoires in COVID-19. The assay was immunoSEQ multiplex PCR, and TCRdb's table has in-frame clones only and misses some. The sample has 95,000 to 150,000 clones; around 79% are singletons. Sequencing was carried out using peripheral blood. The receptors derive from a man between 65 and 79 years old with acute or convalescent COVID-19.

This rearrangement joins TRBV14 to TRBJ2-1, with D perhaps matching TRBD2 (6 bases). Trimming removed 4 bases from V and 4 bases from J, with 17 bases in between. CDR3 length: 16 amino acids. Germline V gene sequence: CDR1 SGHDN, CDR2 FVKESK. In DNA form, the CDR3 reads TGTGCCAGCAGCCTAAGACGCGGGACTGAATACAATGAGCAGTTCTTC. Its translation: CASSLRRGTEYNEQFF.

The CDR3 sequence: CASSGILGGLDNEQFF. The CDR3 region has the DNA TGTGCCAGCAGCGGGATACTGGGGGGACTGGACAATGAGCAGTTCTTC. This chain uses TRBV7-9 with TRBJ2-1; possibly TRBD2 for D (6 bases). The CDR3 runs 16 residues. CDR1 SEHNR and CDR2 FQNEAQ come from the germline V gene (reference sequence). V was shortened by 5 bases and J by 5 bases, with 19 bases between the two germline ends.

The V call is TRBV19, the J call TRBJ1-6, with D possibly matching TRBD1 (5 bases). V was pared by 4 bases and J by 3 bases, with 10 bases between. CDR1 and CDR2 (germline): LNHDA, SQIVND (reference sequence). This CDR3 has 15 amino acids. This CDR3 reads CASSTWTIYNSPLHF. Written as DNA, the CDR3 is TGTGCCAGTAGTACCTGGACAATCTATAATTCACCCCTCCACTTT. Together with reference TRBV19 and TRBJ1-6, the CDR3 gives the full variable domain: DGGITQSPKYLFRKEGQNVTLSCEQNLNHDAMYWYRQDPGQGLRLIYYSQIVNDFQKGDIAEGYSVSREKKESFPLTVTSAQKNPTAFYLCASSTWTIYNSPLHFGNGTRLTVT.

The gene calls are TRBV5-6 and TRBJ1-2, with D tentatively TRBD1 (6 bases). Trimming took 4 bases from V and 2 from J, leaving 12 bases between them. Per germline, CDR1 SGHDT and CDR2 YYEEEE. CDR3 length equals 14 residues. The CDR3 DNA reads as TGTGCCAGCAGCAGGAGGGGGGGCAACTATGGCTACACCTTC. Its translation: CASSRRGGNYGYTF.

This clone was seen only once. This rearrangement joins TRBV7-2 to TRBJ1-5; TRBD1 is a possible D gene (5 bases). The CDR3 consists of 15 residues. CDR1 SGHTA and CDR2 FQGNSA come from the germline V gene. V lost 5 bases, J lost 2 bases, and 13 bases lay in between. CDR3 loop: CASSRRGGGNQPQHF. CDR3 nucleotides: TGTGCCAGCAGCCGTAGGGGTGGAGGCAATCAGCCCCAGCATTTT.

V and J are TRBV5-4 and TRBJ2-1; TRBD2 agrees at 10 bases. CDR1 and CDR2 (germline): SGHNT, YYREEE (reference sequence). With 0 bases clipped from V and 5 bases from J, the junction kept 2 bases outside the gene matches. This CDR3 region has 15 residues. The CDR3 loop is CASSLGLAGDNEQFF. CDR3 coding DNA: TGTGCCAGCAGCTTGGGGCTAGCGGGAGACAATGAGCAGTTCTTC. The full variable domain, completed using reference TRBV5-4 and TRBJ2-1, is ETGVTQSPTHLIKTRGQQVTLRCSSQSGHNTVSWYQQALGQGPQFIFQYYREEENGRGNFPPRFSGLQFPNYSSELNVNALELDDSALYLCASSLGLAGDNEQFFGPGTRLTVL.

The V call is TRBV11-1, the J call TRBJ1-2, with D maybe TRBD1 (5 bases). V dropped 5 bases and J dropped 1 base, with 17 bases sitting between them. Germline loops: CDR1 SGHAT, CDR2 FQDESV (reference sequence). The CDR3 totals 16 residues. The CDR3 reads CASSLRTPRGNYGYTF. The CDR3 DNA reads as TGTGCCAGCAGCCTGCGCACCCCTAGGGGTAACTATGGCTACACCTTC. Looking up the rest from reference TRBV11-1 and TRBJ1-2 gives the full variable domain: EAEVAQSPRYKITEKSQAVAFWCDPISGHATLYWYRQILGQGPELLVQFQDESVVDDSQLPKDRFSAERLKGVDSTLKIQPAELGDSAMYLCASSLRTPRGNYGYTFGSGTRLTVV.

The rearrangement joins TRBV20-1 to TRBJ2-1; 12 positions agree with TRBD1. Unmatched junction bases numbered 9, after V lost 3 bases and J lost 9 bases. CDR1 DFQATT and CDR2 SNEGSKA come from the germline V gene (reference sequence). This CDR3 contains 15 residues. CDR3 coding DNA: TGCAGTGCTAGTAGGTTGGGGACAGGGGGCTTTGAGCAGTTCTTC. Translated: CSASRLGTGGFEQFF.

The chain uses TRBV6-1 and TRBJ2-7, with D unresolved. Germline CDR1 and CDR2: MNHNS and SASEGT. The ends were cut back, 4 bases at V and 3 bases at J, with 10 bases in the middle. The CDR3 runs to 13 residues. The CDR3 is CASSVAFNYEQYF. In DNA, the CDR3 is TGTGCCAGCAGTGTAGCCTTTAACTACGAGCAGTACTTC.

The gene calls are TRBV5-4 and TRBJ1-2, with a weak D call TRBD1 (5 bases). V dropped 2 bases and J dropped 2 bases, with 13 bases sitting between them. This CDR3 has 15 amino acids. Germline V gene lookup returns CDR1 SGHNT and CDR2 YYREEE (reference sequence). DNA for the CDR3: TGTGCCAGCAGCTTTACGGGGGACCCCAACTATGGCTACACCTTC. Its translation is CASSFTGDPNYGYTF.

J is TRBJ1-1 and V is TRBV6-1, with D maybe TRBD1 (6 bases). The CDR3 consists of 16 residues. The V gene lost 4 bases and the J gene lost 1 base, with 16 bases spanning the gap. Germline CDR1 is MNHNS and CDR2 is SASEGT. This CDR3 is CASSAQPGHTNTEAFF. The DNA for the CDR3 is TGTGCCAGCAGTGCCCAGCCGGGACATACGAACACTGAAGCTTTCTTT.

This sequence joins TRBV7-3 and TRBJ2-5, with 12 nucleotides matching TRBD1. The CDR3 contains 15 residues. Germline assignment: CDR1 SGHTA and CDR2 FQGTGA. V shed 5 bases, J shed 5 bases, and the junction held 6 bases outside the gene matches. CDR3 nucleotide sequence: TGTGCCAGCAGCGTAGGGACAGGGGGCGCGGAGACCCAGTACTTC. Translated, it gives CASSVGTGGAETQYF.

The CDR3 coding sequence is TGTGCCAGCGGACTTAACAAAGCGCACTACGAGCAGTACTTC. Translated: CASGLNKAHYEQYF. The chain carries TRBV28 and TRBJ2-7; a possible D gene is TRBD2 (5 bases). The CDR3 is 14 amino acids. Trimming removed 8 bases at V and 3 bases at J, with 17 bases between. Germline assignment: CDR1 MDHEN and CDR2 SYDVKM.

The gene calls are TRBV4-1 and TRBJ1-1, with D possibly matching TRBD1 (5 bases). CDR3 size: 15 residues. Germline CDR1 reads MGHRA; CDR2 reads YSYEKL. V was shortened by 0 bases and J by 5 bases, with 13 bases between the two germline ends. CDR3 amino acids: CASSQELSGRTEAFF. CDR3 in DNA: TGCGCCAGCAGCCAAGAGTTATCAGGGAGGACTGAAGCTTTCTTT.

CDR3 nucleotide sequence: TGTGCCAGCAGCTTGGTAGGGGTCGATGAGCAGTTCTTC. Amino acids: CASSLVGVDEQFF. The rearrangement uses TRBV5-4 and TRBJ2-1; the D gene is possibly TRBD1 (5 bases). The V end lost 0 bases, the J end lost 8 bases, and 9 bases lay between the germline ends. Germline V CDR1 and CDR2: SGHNT, YYREEE (reference sequence). The CDR3 sequence is 13 residues long.

This chain joins TRBV5-1 and TRBJ2-4; tentatively, D is TRBD1 (5 bases). The CDR3 covers 15 residues. Germline V gives CDR1 SGHRS, CDR2 YFSETQ. Trimming took off 0 bases at V and 4 bases at J, with 11 bases between the two ends. The CDR3 nucleotides read TGCGCCAGCAGCTTGGATGTGACAGTTAAAAACATTCAGTACTTC. Its translation: CASSLDVTVKNIQYF.

The chain carries TRBV5-1 and TRBJ2-1, with 9 bases matching TRBD1. In germline, CDR1 is SGHRS, CDR2 YFSETQ. This CDR3 region has 17 residues. V gave up 3 bases and J gave up 8 bases; unmatched junction bases: 15. CDR3 residues: CASSSLAGTGNGHEQFF. For the CDR3, the DNA is TGCGCCAGCAGCTCACTTGCCGGGACAGGGAATGGACATGAGCAGTTCTTC.

The chain joins TRBV29-1 to TRBJ1-1; D possibly corresponds to TRBD1 (6 bases). CDR1 SQVTM and CDR2 ANQGSEA come from the germline V gene. CDR3 length equals 14 residues. V lost 3 bases, J lost 2 bases, and 13 bases lay in between. CDR3 residues: CSVDRGRGNTEAFF. In DNA, the CDR3 is TGCAGCGTTGACAGGGGACGGGGAAACACTGAAGCTTTCTTT.

V is TRBV2 and J is TRBJ1-2; the D is unclear. CDR3 size: 16 residues. V lost 2 bases to trimming and J lost 4 bases, with 17 bases between them. Germline CDR1 and CDR2: SNHLY and FYNNEI. In DNA, the CDR3 is TGTGCCAGCAGTGAACCTCCGGGGAATCCTTCCTATGGCTACACCTTC. Amino acid sequence: CASSEPPGNPSYGYTF.